Below, 4 T cell receptor beta chains from the same sample are listed, as sequenced in a study of T cell repertoires in aging, cancer and after chemotherapy. A mixed TRB-A/B primer pool amplified rearranged TRB by multiplex touch-down PCR. TCRdb independently ran MiXCR on the multiplex PCR reads; one entry per CDR3 protein. The sample holds 7,000 to 9,000 distinct CDR3 sequences, about 38% seen once. Amplification of TCR beta used genomic DNA extracted from peripheral blood. The sequencing input was blood. Receptor source: a human donor with a solid tumor.

The CDR3 DNA follows: TGTGCCAGTAGTCCTCGGGACTTCACTGAAGCTTTCTTT. Protein product: CASSPRDFTEAFF. This sequence joins TRBV19 and TRBJ1-1; weak D call: TRBD1 (5 bases). Trimming took off 5 bases at V and 4 bases at J, with 11 bases between the two ends. Germline V lookup: CDR1 LNHDA, CDR2 SQIVND (reference sequence). This CDR3 region has 13 residues.

CDR3 region: CASSPQGVQGPEQFF. The CDR3 DNA is TGTGCCAGTAGTCCTCAGGGGGTTCAAGGACCAGAGCAGTTCTTC. This rearrangement joins TRBV19 to TRBJ2-1, with 7 positions matching TRBD1. The junction had 14 bases not matched to a gene; V was cut back by 5 bases and J by 10 bases. This CDR3 is 15 amino acids long. Germline assignment: CDR1 LNHDA and CDR2 SQIVND (reference sequence).

In its sample, this clonotype ranks as medium-sized. The chain joins TRBV19 to TRBJ2-2; D is unclear. V lost 6 bases and J 0 bases, leaving 11 bases between the germline ends. CDR1 is LNHDA and CDR2 is SQIVND in the germline V gene (reference sequence). The CDR3 is 15 amino acids. Here the CDR3 reads CASSKEHSNTGELFF. CDR3 in DNA: TGTGCCAGTAGCAAGGAACACTCGAACACCGGGGAGCTGTTTTTT.

This clonotype was detected only a few times. The chain couples TRBV27 to TRBJ1-1; tentative D call: TRBD1 (5 bases). There are 12 residues in the CDR3. The V end lost 6 bases, the J end lost 6 bases, and 11 bases lay between the germline ends. Germline CDR1 MNHEY, CDR2 SMNVEV (reference sequence). CDR3 sequence reads: CASRLGTAEAFF. The CDR3, as DNA: TGTGCCAGCAGGCTTGGGACGGCTGAAGCTTTCTTT.